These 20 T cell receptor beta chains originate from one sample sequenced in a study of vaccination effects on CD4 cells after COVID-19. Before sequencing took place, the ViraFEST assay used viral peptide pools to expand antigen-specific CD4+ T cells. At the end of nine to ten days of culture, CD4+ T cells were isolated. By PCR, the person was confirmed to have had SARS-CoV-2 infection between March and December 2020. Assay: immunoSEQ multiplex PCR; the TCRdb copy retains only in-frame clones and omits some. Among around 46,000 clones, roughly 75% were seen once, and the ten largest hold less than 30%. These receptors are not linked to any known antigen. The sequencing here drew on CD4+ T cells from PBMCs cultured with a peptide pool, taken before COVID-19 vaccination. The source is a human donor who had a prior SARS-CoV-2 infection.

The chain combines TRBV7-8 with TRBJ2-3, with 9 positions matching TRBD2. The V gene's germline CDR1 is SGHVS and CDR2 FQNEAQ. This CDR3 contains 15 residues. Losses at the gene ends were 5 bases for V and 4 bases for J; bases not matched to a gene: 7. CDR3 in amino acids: CASSTRAGGPDTQYF. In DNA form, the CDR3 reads TGTGCCAGCAGCACCCGAGCGGGAGGTCCAGATACGCAGTATTTT.

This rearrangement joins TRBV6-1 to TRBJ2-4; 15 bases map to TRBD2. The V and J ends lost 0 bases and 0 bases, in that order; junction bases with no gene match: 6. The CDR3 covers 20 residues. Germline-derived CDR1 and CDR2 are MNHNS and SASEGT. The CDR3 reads CASSEARTSGGGLAKNIQYF. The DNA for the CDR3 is TGTGCCAGCAGTGAAGCCCGGACTAGCGGGGGGGGGTTAGCCAAAAACATTCAGTACTTC.

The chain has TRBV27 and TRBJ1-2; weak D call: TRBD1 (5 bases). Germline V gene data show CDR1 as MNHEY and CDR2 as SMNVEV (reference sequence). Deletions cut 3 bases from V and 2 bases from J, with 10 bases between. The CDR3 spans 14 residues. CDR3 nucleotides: TGTGCCAGCAGTTTGGGGGGACCCAACTATGGCTACACCTTC. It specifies CASSLGGPNYGYTF.

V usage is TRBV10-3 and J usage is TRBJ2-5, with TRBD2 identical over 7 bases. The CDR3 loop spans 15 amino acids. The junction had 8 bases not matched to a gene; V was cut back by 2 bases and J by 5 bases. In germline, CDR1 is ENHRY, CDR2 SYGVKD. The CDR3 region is CAISETSDGRETQYF. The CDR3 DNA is TGTGCCATCAGTGAGACCTCGGACGGGAGGGAGACCCAGTACTTC.

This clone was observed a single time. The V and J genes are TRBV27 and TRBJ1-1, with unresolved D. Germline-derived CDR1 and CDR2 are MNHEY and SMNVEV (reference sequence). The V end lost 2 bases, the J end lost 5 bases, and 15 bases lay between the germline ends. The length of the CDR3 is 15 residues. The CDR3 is CASSLGKFMRTEAFF. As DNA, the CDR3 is TGTGCCAGCAGTTTAGGAAAATTCATGCGGACTGAAGCTTTCTTT.

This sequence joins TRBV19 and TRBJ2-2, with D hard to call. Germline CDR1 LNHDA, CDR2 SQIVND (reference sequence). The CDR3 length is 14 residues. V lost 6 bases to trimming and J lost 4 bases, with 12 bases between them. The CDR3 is CASSSAVPTGELFF. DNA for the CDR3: TGTGCCAGTAGCTCGGCAGTCCCCACCGGGGAGCTGTTTTTT.

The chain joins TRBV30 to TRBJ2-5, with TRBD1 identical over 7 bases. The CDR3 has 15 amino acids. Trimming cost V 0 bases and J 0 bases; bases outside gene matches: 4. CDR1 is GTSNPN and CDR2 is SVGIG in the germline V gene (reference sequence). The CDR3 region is CAWSVGQVNQETQYF. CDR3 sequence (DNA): TGTGCCTGGAGTGTAGGACAGGTCAACCAAGAGACCCAGTACTTC.

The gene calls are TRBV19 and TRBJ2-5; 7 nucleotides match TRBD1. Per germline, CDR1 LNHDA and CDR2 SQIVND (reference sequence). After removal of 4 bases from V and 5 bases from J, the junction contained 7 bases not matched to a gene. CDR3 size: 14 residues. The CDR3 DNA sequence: TGTGCCAGTAGTACTTACAGGGGCGGCGAGACCCAGTACTTC. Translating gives CASSTYRGGETQYF.

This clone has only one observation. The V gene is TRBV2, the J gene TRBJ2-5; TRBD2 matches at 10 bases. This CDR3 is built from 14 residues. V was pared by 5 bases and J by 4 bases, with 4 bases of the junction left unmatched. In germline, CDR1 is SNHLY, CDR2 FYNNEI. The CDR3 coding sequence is TGTGCCAGCAGTAGCGGGGGGGCCCCAGAGACCCAGTACTTC. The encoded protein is CASSSGGAPETQYF.

The CDR3 DNA reads as TGTGCCAGCAGTGAGCCAGACAGGGGCGGTAACGAGCAGTACTTC. Protein sequence: CASSEPDRGGNEQYF. The rearrangement joins TRBV25-1 to TRBJ2-7; 8 positions agree with TRBD1. Trimming cost V 3 bases and J 5 bases; bases outside gene matches: 9. The germline CDR1 and CDR2 sequences are MGHDK and SYGVNS. CDR3 length: 15 amino acids.

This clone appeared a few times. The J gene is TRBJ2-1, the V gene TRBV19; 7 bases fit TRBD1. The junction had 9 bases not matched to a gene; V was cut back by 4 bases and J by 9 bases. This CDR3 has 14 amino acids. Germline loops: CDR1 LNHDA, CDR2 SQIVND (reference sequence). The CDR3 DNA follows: TGTGCCAGTAGTAAGACAGGGTATACGAGTGAGCAGTTCTTC. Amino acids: CASSKTGYTSEQFF.

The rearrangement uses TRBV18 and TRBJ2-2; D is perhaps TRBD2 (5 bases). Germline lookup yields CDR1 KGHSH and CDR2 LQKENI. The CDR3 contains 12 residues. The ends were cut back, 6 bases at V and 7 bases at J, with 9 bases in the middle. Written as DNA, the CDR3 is TGTGCCAGCTCGCTCGAGGGCGGGGAGCTGTTTTTT. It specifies CASSLEGGELFF.

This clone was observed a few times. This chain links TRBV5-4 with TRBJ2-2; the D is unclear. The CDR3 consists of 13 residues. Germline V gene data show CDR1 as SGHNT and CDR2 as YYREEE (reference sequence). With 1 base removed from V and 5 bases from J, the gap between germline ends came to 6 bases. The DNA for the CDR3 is TGTGCCAGCAGCTTGATGGTTACCGGGGAGCTGTTTTTT. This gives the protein CASSLMVTGELFF.

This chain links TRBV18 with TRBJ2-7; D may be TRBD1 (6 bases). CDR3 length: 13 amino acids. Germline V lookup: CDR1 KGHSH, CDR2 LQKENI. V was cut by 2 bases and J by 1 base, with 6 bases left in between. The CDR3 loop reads CASSPTGSYEQYF. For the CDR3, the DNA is TGTGCCAGCTCACCAACAGGGTCCTACGAGCAGTACTTC.

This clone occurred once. The CDR3 sequence: CASSATGVDTQYF. The CDR3 DNA follows: TGTGCCAGCAGCGCCACGGGAGTAGATACGCAGTATTTT. V is TRBV7-3 and J is TRBJ2-3; TRBD2 is a possible D gene (6 bases). V lost 5 bases and J lost 5, with 11 bases in between. The CDR3 extends over 13 amino acids. CDR1 is SGHTA, CDR2 FQGTGA, per germline.

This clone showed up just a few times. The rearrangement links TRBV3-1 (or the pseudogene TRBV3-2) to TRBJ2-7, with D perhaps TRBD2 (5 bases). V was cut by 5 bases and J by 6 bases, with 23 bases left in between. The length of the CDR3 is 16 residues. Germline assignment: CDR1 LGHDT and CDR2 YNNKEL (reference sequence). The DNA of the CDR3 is TGTGCCAGCAGCGAAACATCTTGGACGGGGTCCGGCGAGCAGTACTTC. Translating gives CASSETSWTGSGEQYF.

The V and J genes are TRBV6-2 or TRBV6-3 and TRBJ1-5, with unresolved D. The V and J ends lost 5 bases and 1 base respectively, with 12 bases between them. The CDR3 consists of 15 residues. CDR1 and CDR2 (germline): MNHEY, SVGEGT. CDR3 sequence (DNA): TGTGCCAGCAGTATGGGCTGGATGAGCAATCAGCCCCAGCATTTT. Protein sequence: CASSMGWMSNQPQHF.

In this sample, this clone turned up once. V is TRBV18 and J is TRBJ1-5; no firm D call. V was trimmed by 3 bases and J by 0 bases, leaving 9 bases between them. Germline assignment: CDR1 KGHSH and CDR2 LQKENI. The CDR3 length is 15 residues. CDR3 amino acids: CASSPGRYSNQPQHF. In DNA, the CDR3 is TGTGCCAGCTCACCGGGCAGATATAGCAATCAGCCCCAGCATTTT.

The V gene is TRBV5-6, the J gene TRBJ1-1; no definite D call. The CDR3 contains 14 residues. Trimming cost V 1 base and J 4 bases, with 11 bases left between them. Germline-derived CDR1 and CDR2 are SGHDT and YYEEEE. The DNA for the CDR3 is TGTGCCAGCAGCTTGTTATTCTGGGGCACTGAAGCTTTCTTT. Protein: CASSLLFWGTEAFF.

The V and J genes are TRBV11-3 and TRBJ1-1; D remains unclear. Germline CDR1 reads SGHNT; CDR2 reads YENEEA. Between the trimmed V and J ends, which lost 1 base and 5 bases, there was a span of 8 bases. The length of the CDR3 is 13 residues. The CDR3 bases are TGTGCCAGCAGCTTAGGACCGGAAACTGAAGCTTTCTTT. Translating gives CASSLGPETEAFF. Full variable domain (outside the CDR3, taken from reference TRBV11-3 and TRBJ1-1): EAGVVQSPRYKIIEKKQPVAFWCNPISGHNTLYWYLQNLGQGPELLIRYENEEAVDDSQLPKDRFSAERLKGVDSTLKIQPAELGDSAVYLCASSLGPETEAFFGQGTRLTVV.